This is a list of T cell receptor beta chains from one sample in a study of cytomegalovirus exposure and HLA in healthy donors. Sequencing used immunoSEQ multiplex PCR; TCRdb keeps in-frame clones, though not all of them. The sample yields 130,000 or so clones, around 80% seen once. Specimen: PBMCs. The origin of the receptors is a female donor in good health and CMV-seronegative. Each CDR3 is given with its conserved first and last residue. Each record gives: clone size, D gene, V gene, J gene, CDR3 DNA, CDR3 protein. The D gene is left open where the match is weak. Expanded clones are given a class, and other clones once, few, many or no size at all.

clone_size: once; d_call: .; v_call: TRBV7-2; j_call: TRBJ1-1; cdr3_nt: TGTGCCAGCAGCAGGTCGCCGGGGAACACTGAAGCTTTCTTT; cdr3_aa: CASSRSPGNTEAFF
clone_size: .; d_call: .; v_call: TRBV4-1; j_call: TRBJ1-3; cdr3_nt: TGCGCCAGCAGCCAAGCTCAGGTTAACACCATATATTTT; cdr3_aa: CASSQAQVNTIYF
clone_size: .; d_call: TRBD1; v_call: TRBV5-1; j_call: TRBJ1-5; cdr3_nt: TGCGCCAGCAGCTGGACAGGGGATAGCAATCAGCCCCAGCATTTT; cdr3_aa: CASSWTGDSNQPQHF
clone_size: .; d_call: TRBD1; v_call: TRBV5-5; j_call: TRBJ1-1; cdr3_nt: TGTGCCAGCAGCTGGCAGACACAGGGGGCCCTCATGAACACTGAAGCTTTCTTT; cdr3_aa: CASSWQTQGALMNTEAFF
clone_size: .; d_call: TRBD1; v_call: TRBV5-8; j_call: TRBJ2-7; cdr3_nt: TGTGCCAGCAGACTTCAGGGGGATAGCACCTACGAGCAGTACTTC; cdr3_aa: CASRLQGDSTYEQYF
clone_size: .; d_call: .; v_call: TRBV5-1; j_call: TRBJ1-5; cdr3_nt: TGCGCCAGCAGCCCACATAGCAATCAGCCCCAGCATTTT; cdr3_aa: CASSPHSNQPQHF
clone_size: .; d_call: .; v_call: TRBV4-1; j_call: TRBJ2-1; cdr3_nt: TGCGCCAGCAGCCAAGGCGTCGGGGTAAATGAGCAGTTCTTC; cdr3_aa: CASSQGVGVNEQFF
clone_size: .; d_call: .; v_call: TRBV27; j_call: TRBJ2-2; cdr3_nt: TGTGCCGCTCGAAAGGGGGAGATCACCGGGGAGCTGTTTTTT; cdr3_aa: CAARKGEITGELFF
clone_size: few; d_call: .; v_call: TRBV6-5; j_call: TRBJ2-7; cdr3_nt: TGTGCCAGCAAAACTTCCGGGACTCAAAGCTACGAGCAGTACTTC; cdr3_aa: CASKTSGTQSYEQYF
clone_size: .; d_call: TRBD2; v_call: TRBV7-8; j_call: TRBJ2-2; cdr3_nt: TGTGCCAGCAGCTTAGCCCCTAGCGGGGCCTGGCACACCGGGGAGCTGTTTTTT; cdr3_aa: CASSLAPSGAWHTGELFF
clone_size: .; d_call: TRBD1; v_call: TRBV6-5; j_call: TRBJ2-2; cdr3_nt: TGTGCCAGCAGTTACTCGAAGGACAGGCAGCTGTTTTTT; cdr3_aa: CASSYSKDRQLFF
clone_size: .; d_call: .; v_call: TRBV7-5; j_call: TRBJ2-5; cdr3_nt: TGTGCCAGAAGCCCTGGACATCCCGATCAAGAGACCCAGTACTTC; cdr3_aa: CARSPGHPDQETQYF
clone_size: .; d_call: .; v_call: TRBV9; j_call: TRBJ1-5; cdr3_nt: TGTGCCAGCAGCGTCTCTACAGGGACGGGTCAGCCCCAGCATTTT; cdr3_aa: CASSVSTGTGQPQHF
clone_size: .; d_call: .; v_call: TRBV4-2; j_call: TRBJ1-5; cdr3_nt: TGTGCCAGCAGCCAAGATCGTCCAACGGGGGATCAGCCCCAGCATTTT; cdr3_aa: CASSQDRPTGDQPQHF
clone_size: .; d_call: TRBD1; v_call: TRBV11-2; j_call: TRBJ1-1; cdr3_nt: TGTGCCAGCAGCTTGTACCAGGGGGACACTGAAGCTTTCTTT; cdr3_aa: CASSLYQGDTEAFF
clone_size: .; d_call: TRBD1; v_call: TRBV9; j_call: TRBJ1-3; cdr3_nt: TGTGCCAGCAGCCCAGGACAGGGGCCTGGAAACACCATATATTTT; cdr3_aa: CASSPGQGPGNTIYF
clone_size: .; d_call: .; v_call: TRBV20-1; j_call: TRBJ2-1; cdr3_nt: TGCAGTGCATCGCTAGCTGAGGAGCAGTTCTTC; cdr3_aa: CSASLAEEQFF
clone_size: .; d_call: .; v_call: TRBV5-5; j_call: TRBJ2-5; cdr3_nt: TGTGCCAGCAGCTTGTTGGGCGGGTTAAGAGAGACCCAGTACTTC; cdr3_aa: CASSLLGGLRETQYF
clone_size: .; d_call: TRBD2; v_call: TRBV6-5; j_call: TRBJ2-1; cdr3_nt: TGTGCCAGCAGTTACTCGGGGGGGAAGGATGGTGCGGTCTTC; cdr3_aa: CASSYSGGKDGAVF
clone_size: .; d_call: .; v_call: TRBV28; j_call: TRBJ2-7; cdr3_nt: TGTGCCAGCAGCTCGACTAGTCTATACGAGCAGTACTTC; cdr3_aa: CASSSTSLYEQYF
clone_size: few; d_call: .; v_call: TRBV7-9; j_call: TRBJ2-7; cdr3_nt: TGTGCCAGCAGCTTACAGGGCCCATCCTACGAGCAGTACTTC; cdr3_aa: CASSLQGPSYEQYF
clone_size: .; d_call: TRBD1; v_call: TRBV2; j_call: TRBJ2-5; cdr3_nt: TGTGCCAGCAGTGAGACAGGGGAAGAGACCCAGTACTTC; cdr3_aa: CASSETGEETQYF
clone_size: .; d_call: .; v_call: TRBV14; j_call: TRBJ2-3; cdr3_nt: TGTGCCAGCAACTGGGCAGGGCCAGGGGATACGCAGTATTTT; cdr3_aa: CASNWAGPGDTQYF
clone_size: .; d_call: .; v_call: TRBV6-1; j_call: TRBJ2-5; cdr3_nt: TGTGCCAGCAGTCCTACTAGCACTGGGGAGACCCAGTACTTC; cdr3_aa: CASSPTSTGETQYF
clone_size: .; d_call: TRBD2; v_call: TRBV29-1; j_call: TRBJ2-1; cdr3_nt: TGCAGCGTTAGGCGGGAGCTCTACAATGAGCAGTTCTTC; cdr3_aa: CSVRRELYNEQFF
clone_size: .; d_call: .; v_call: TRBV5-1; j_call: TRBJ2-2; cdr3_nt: TGCGCCAGCCAGAGGGCCGCGAACACCGGGGAGCTGTTTTTT; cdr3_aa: CASQRAANTGELFF
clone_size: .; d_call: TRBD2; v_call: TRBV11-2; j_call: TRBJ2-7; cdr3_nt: TGTGCCAGCAGCCAGACTAGCGGGAGATCCTACGAGCAGTACTTC; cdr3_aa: CASSQTSGRSYEQYF
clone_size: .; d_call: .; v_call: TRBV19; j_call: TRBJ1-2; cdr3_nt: TGTGCCAGTAAGGGGTTGAGGACAGCGGAGGCTGGCTACACCTTC; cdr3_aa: CASKGLRTAEAGYTF
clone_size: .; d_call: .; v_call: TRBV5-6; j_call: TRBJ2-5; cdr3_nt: TGTGCCAGCAGCTTGGGCGATCCGCAGACCCAGTACTTC; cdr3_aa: CASSLGDPQTQYF
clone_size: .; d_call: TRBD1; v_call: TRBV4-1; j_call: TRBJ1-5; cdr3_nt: TGCGCCAGCAGCCAAGATGGGGGACAGGGGAACAATCAGCCCCAGCATTTT; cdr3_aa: CASSQDGGQGNNQPQHF
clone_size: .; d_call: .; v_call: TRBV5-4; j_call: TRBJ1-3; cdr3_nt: TGTGCCAGCAGCTCGGACAGTAGCTCTGGAAACACCATATATTTT; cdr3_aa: CASSSDSSSGNTIYF
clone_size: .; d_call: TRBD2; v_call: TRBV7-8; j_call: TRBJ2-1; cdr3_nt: TGTGCCAGCAGCTTACTAGCGGGAGGAGGCAATGAGCAGTTCTTC; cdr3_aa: CASSLLAGGGNEQFF
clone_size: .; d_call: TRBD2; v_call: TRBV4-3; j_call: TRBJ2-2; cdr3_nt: TGCGCCAGCAGCCAAGAAAGAACGGTAGCGGGAGGCATAAGCACCGGGGAGCTGTTTTTT; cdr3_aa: CASSQERTVAGGISTGELFF
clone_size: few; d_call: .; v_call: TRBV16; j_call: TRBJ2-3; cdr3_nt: TGTGCCAGCAGCCAATTAACAGATACGCAGTATTTT; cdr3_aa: CASSQLTDTQYF
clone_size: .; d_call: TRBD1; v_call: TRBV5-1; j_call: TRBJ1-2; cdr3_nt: TGCGCCGGCAGCTTGGGGACAGACCACTATGGCTACACCTTC; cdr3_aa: CAGSLGTDHYGYTF
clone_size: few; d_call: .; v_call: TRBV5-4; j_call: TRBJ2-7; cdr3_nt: TGTGCCAGCAGCTTGACAGGGCGGTTCGGTTACGAGCAGTACTTC; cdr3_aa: CASSLTGRFGYEQYF
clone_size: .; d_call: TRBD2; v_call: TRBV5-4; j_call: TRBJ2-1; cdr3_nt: TGTGCCAGCAGCTTGGTCACTAGCGGGTACAATGAGCAGTTCTTC; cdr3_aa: CASSLVTSGYNEQFF
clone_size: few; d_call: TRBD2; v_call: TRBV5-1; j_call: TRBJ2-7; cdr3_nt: TGCGCCAGCAGCTTGGTGATAGCGGGATCCTACGAGCAGTACTTC; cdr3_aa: CASSLVIAGSYEQYF
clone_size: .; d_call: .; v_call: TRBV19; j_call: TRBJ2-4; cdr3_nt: TGTGCCAGTAGTAAACCAGGGGCCACCAAAAACATTCAGTACTTC; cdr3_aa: CASSKPGATKNIQYF
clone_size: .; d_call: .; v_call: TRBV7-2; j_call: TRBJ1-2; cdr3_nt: TGTGCCAGCAGCTTAACTTCAGGGGACTATGGCTACACCTTC; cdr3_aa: CASSLTSGDYGYTF
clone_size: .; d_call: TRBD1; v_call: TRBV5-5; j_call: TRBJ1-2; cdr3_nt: TGTGCCAGCAGCCCCGCCCGGACAGGTATCTATGGCTACACCTTC; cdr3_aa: CASSPARTGIYGYTF
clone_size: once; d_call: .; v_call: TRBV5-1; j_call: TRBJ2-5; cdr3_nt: TGCGCCAGCAGCGTGGGGACTCAAAGAGGGGAGACCCAGTACTTC; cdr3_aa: CASSVGTQRGETQYF
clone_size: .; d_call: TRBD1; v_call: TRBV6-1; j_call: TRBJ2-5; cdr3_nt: TGTGCCAGCAGTGGGCTAGGACAGGGACGAGGAGAGACCCAGTACTTC; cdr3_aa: CASSGLGQGRGETQYF
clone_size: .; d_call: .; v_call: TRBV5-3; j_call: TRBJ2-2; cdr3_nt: TGTGCCAGAAGCTTCGGCGGGGAGCTGTTTTTT; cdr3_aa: CARSFGGELFF
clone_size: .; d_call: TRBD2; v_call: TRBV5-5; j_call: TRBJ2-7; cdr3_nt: TGTGCCAGCAGCGTTTCGACTAGCGCCTCCTACGAGCAGTACTTC; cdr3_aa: CASSVSTSASYEQYF
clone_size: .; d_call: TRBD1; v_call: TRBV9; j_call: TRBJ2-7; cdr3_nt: TGTGCCAGCAGCTTAAGCGGACAGGGGAGGGGCGAGCAGTACTTC; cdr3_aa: CASSLSGQGRGEQYF
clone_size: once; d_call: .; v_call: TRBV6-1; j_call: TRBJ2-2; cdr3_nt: TGTGCCAGCAGTTCCCAGAACACCGGGGAGCTGTTTTTT; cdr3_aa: CASSSQNTGELFF
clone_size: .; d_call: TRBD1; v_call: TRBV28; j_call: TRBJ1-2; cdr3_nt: TGTGCCAGCAGTTTATCGACAGGGGGAAGTCTTGGCGGCTACACCTTC; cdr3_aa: CASSLSTGGSLGGYTF
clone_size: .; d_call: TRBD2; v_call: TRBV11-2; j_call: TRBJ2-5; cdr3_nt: TGTGCCAGCAGCTCAAACACTCGGGGGGCCCAGTACTTC; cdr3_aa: CASSSNTRGAQYF
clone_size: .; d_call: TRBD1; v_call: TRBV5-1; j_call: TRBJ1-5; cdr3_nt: TGCGCCAGCAGCTTGGGTCCCGGACAGGGTAATCAGCCCCAGCATTTT; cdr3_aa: CASSLGPGQGNQPQHF